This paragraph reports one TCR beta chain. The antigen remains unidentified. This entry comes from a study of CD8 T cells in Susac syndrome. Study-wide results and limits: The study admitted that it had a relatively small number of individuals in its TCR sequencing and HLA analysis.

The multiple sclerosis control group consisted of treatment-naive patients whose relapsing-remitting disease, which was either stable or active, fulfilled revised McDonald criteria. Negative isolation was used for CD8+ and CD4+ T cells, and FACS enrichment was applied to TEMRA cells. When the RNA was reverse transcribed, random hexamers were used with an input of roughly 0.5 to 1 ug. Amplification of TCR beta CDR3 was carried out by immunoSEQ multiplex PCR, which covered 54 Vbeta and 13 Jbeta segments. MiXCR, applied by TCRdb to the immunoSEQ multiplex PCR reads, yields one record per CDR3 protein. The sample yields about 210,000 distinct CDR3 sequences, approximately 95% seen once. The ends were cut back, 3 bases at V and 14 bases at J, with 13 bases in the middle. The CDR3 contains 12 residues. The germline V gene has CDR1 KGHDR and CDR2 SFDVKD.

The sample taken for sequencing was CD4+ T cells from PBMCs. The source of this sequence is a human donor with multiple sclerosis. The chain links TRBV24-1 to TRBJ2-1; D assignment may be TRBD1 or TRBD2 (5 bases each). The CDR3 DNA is TGTGCCACCAGTGATGATGGACAAGCGGAGTTCTTC. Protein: CATSDDGQAEFF.